This TCR beta chain is drawn from a study of cytomegalovirus exposure and HLA in healthy donors. Study at large: The approximately 120 validation repertoires, a later analysis reported, used the same platform as the 600 to 700 first-cohort repertoires.

The donors formed part of the roughly 120-subject validation cohort, distinct from the approximately 640-subject first cohort. Study-wide results and caveats: Specificity of a few CMV-associated chains for CMV antigens was verified in vitro.

Concerning this clone itself: Its antigen remains unidentified.

CDR3 length equals 13 residues. Looked up from germline, CDR1 is LNHDA and CDR2 is SQIVND (reference sequence). Trimming removed 3 bases from V and 6 bases from J; junction bases left unmatched: 3. Generated by immunoSEQ multiplex PCR, the TCRdb table keeps only in-frame clones and is missing some. Among 100,000 to 150,000 clones listed, roughly 94% were seen once. V usage is TRBV19 and J usage is TRBJ2-7, with TRBD2 matching 9 bases. This TCR was sampled from a woman younger than 30 in good health and CMV-seronegative. The material sequenced was PBMCs. CDR3 sequence reads: CASSIAGGSEQYF. The CDR3 coding sequence is TGTGCCAGTAGTATCGCGGGGGGGAGCGAGCAGTACTTC.